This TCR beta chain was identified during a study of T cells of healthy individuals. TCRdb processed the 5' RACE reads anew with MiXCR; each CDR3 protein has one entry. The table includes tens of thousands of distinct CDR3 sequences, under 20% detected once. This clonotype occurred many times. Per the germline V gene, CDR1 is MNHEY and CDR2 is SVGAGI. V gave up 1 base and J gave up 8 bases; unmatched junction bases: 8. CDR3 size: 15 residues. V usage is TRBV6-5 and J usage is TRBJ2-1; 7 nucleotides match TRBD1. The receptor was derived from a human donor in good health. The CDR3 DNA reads TGTGCCAGCAGTTACTTGGCGGACAGGTTCGATGAGCAGTTCTTC. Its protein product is CASSYLADRFDEQFF.